Listed below are T cell receptor beta chains from one sample, sequenced in a study of blood T cell repertoires in COVID-19. The repertoire was sequenced with immunoSEQ multiplex PCR; TCRdb's copy has only in-frame clones and lacks some. The table shows about 150,000 clones, with approximately 80% occurring only once. Sequencing input: peripheral blood. The receptors were sampled from a man in his forties or fifties with acute or convalescent COVID-19. Each CDR3 is given with its conserved first and last residue. A D gene is named only where the DNA matches it firmly.

TRBD1 TRBJ1-6 TRBV6-5 CASSYVGTGNSPLHF TGTGCCAGTAGTTACGTTGGGACAGGGAATTCACCCCTCCACTTT
TRBD2 TRBJ2-1 TRBV7-2 CASSLRLAGVFSYNEQFF TGTGCCAGCAGCTTACGACTAGCGGGGGTCTTCTCCTACAATGAGCAGTTCTTC
TRBD1 TRBJ1-3 TRBV6-5 CASSRRTGTGNTIYF TGTGCCAGCAGCCGTAGGACAGGGACTGGAAACACCATATATTTT
TRBD1 TRBJ1-6 TRBV9 CASSEDKGALNSPLHF TGTGCCAGCAGCGAAGACAAGGGGGCCCTAAATTCACCCCTCCACTTT
TRBD2 TRBJ2-1 TRBV5-1 CASSYPSRERGSRGNNEQFF TGCGCCAGCAGCTACCCGTCTCGAGAGCGGGGATCGCGAGGTAATAATGAGCAGTTCTTC
TRBD2 TRBJ2-1 TRBV3-1/TRBV3-2 CASSQGSASGGVSSYNEQFF TGTGCCAGCAGCCAAGGAAGTGCTAGCGGGGGGGTTTCGTCTTACAATGAGCAGTTCTTC
- TRBJ1-6 TRBV6-5 CASRAGTFNSPLHF TGTGCCAGCAGGGCCGGGACATTCAACTCACCCCTCCACTTT
- TRBJ1-1 TRBV7-6 CASSLDGDTEAFF TGTGCCAGCAGCTTAGACGGGGACACTGAAGCTTTCTTT
TRBD1 TRBJ2-2 TRBV5-1 CASSIGAGGADTGELFF TGCGCCAGCAGCATCGGCGCAGGGGGCGCAGACACCGGGGAGCTGTTTTTT
TRBD1 TRBJ1-2 TRBV18 CASSPTMGDRANYGYTF TGTGCCAGCTCACCAACAATGGGGGACAGGGCTAACTATGGCTACACCTTC
TRBD2 TRBJ2-2 TRBV10-2 CASSGTSGAGGELFF TGCGCCAGCAGCGGTACTAGCGGGGCAGGCGGGGAGCTGTTTTTT
TRBD2 TRBJ2-1 TRBV4-1 CASSYPGGSGGLDGYEQFF TGCGCCAGCAGCTACCCGGGGGGTAGCGGGGGCCTAGACGGGTATGAGCAGTTCTTC
- TRBJ1-6 TRBV7-2 CASSLDIVRSPLHF TGTGCCAGCAGCTTAGATATCGTGAGGTCACCCCTCCACTTT
- TRBJ2-2 TRBV15 CATSRPVSELFF TGTGCCACCAGCAGACCCGTGTCGGAGCTGTTTTTT
TRBD1 TRBJ2-2 TRBV19 CASSDLQGRNGELFF TGTGCCAGTAGTGACCTACAGGGGCGGAACGGGGAGCTGTTTTTT
- TRBJ1-3 TRBV14 CASSHITGSGNTIYF TGTGCCAGCAGCCACATTACGGGTTCTGGAAACACCATATATTTT